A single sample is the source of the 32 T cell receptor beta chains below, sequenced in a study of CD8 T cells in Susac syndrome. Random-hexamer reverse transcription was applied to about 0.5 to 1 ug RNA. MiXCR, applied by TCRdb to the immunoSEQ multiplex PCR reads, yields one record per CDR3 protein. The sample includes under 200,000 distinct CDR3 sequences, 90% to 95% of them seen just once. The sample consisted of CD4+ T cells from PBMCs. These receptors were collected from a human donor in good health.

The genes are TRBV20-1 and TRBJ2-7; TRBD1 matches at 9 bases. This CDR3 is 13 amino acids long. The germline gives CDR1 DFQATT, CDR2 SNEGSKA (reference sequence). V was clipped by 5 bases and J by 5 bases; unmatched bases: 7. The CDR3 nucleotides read TGCAGTGCTCAGGGACAGGGAGTAAACGAGCAGTACTTC. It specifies CSAQGQGVNEQYF.

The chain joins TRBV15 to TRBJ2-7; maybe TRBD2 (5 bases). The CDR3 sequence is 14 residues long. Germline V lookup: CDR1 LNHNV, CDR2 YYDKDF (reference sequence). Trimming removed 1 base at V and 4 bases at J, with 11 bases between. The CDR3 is CATSRGGSMYEQYF. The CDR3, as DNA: TGTGCCACCAGCAGAGGCGGGTCCATGTACGAGCAGTACTTC.

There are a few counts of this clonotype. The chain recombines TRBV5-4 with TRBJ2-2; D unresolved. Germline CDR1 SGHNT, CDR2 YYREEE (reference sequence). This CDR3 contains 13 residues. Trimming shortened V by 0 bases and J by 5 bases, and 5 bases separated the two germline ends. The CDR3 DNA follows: TGTGCCAGCAGCTTGGGGCCTACCGGGGAGCTGTTTTTT. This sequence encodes CASSLGPTGELFF.

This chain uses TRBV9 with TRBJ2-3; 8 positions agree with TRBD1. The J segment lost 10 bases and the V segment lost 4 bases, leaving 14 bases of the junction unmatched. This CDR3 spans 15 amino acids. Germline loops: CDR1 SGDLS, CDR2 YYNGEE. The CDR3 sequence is CASSLTGETPYAQYF. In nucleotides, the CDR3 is TGTGCCAGCAGCCTGACAGGGGAAACCCCTTATGCGCAGTATTTT.

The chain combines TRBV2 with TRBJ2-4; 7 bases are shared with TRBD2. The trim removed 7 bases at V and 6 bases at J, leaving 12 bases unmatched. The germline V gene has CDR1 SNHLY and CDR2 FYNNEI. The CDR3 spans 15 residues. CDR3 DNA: TGTGCCAGCACCACGGGGGGTCTGGCGGGAAACATTCAGTACTTC. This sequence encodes CASTTGGLAGNIQYF.

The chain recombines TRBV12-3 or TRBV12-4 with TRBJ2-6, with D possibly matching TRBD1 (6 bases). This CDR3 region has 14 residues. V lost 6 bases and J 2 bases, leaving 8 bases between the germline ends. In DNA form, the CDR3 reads TGTGCCAGCAGCTGGGGGCCTGGGGCCAACGTCCTGACTTTC. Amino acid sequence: CASSWGPGANVLTF.

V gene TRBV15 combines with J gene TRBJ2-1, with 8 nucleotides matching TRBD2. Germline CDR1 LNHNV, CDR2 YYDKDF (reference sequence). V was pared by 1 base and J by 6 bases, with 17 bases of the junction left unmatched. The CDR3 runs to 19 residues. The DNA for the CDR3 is TGTGCCACCAGCAGAGTGGGGGGTGGTAGCGGGGTCCTCTTCAATGAGCAGTTCTTC. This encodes CATSRVGGGSGVLFNEQFF.

The CDR3 DNA follows: TGCAGCGTTGACCACAATGAGCAGTTCTTC. Protein: CSVDHNEQFF. This chain connects TRBV29-1 to TRBJ2-1; no reliable D call. CDR3 length: 10 amino acids. Germline V gives CDR1 SQVTM, CDR2 ANQGSEA. V dropped 3 bases and J dropped 5 bases, with 2 bases sitting between them.

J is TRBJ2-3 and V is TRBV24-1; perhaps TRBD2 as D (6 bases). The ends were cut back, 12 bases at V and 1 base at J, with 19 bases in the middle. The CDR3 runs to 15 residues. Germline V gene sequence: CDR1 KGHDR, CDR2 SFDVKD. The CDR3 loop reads CAPASSELGTDTQYF. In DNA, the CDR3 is TGTGCCCCAGCCTCTAGCGAGTTGGGCACAGATACGCAGTATTTT.

In DNA form, the CDR3 reads TGTGCCACCTCGGGGACTAGCGGCTACAATGAGCAGTTCTTC. Its protein product is CATSGTSGYNEQFF. The chain employs TRBV24-1 and TRBJ2-1; the match to TRBD2 covers 11 bases. With 9 bases clipped from V and 3 bases from J, the junction kept 3 bases outside the gene matches. This CDR3 region has 14 residues. Germline values: CDR1 KGHDR, CDR2 SFDVKD.

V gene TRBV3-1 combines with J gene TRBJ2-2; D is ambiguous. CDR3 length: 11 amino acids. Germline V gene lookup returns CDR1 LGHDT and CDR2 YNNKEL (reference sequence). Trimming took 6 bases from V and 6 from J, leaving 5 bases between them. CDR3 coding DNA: TGTGCCAGCAGAGGTTCCGGGGAGCTGTTTTTT. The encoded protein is CASRGSGELFF.

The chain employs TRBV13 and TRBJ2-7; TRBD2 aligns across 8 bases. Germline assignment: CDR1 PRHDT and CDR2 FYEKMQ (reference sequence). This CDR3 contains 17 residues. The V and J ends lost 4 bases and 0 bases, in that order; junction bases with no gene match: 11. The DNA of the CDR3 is TGTGCCAGCAGCTCGCGTAGCGGGAAAGTTAGCTCCTACGAGCAGTACGTC. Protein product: CASSSRSGKVSSYEQYV.

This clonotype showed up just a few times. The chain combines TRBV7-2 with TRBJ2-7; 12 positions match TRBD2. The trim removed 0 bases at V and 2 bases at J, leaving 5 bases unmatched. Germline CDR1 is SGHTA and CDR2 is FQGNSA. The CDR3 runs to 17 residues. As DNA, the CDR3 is TGTGCCAGCAGCTTAGCCCCGACTAGCGGGGGAGCCTACGAGCAGTACGTC. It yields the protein CASSLAPTSGGAYEQYV.

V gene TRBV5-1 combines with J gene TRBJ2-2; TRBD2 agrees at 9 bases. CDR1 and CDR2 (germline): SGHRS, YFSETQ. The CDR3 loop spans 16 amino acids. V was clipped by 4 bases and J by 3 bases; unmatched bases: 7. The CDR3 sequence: CASSPAPSGDTGELFF. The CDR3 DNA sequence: TGCGCCAGCAGCCCGGCCCCTAGCGGGGACACCGGGGAGCTGTTTTTT.

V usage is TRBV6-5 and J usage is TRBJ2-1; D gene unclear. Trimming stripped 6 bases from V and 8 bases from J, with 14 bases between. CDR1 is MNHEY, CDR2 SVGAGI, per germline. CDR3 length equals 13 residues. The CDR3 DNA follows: TGTGCCAGCAGGCCTGCCTTGTTGGATGAGCAGTTCTTC. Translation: CASRPALLDEQFF.

For the CDR3, the DNA is TGTGCCAGCAGCCAGCCAGCGGGAGGGCCCACAGATACGCAGTATTTT. As protein: CASSQPAGGPTDTQYF. J is TRBJ2-3 and V is TRBV3-1; 10 nucleotides agree with TRBD2. Germline assignment: CDR1 LGHDT and CDR2 YNNKEL (reference sequence). The CDR3 extends over 16 amino acids. Losses at the gene ends were 3 bases for V and 2 bases for J; bases not matched to a gene: 5.

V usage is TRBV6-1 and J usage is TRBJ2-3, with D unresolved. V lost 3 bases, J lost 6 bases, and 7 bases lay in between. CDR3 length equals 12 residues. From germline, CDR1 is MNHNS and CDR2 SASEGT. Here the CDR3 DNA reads TGTGCCAGCAGTGACGAAAGGGATACGCAGTATTTT. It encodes CASSDERDTQYF.

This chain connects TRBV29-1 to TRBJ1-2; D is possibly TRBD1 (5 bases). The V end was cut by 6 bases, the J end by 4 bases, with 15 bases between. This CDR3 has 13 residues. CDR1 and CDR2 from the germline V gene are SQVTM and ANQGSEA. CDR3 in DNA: TGCAGCGTCCCCCGGGCTCAGGGCTATGGCTACACCTTC. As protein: CSVPRAQGYGYTF.

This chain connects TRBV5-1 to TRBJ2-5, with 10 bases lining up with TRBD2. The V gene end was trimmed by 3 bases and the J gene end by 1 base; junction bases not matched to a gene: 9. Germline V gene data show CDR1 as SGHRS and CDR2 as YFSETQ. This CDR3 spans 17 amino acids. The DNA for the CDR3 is TGCGCCAGCAGCTGGACCACTAGCGGGGTTGTCCAAGAGACCCAGTACTTC. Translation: CASSWTTSGVVQETQYF. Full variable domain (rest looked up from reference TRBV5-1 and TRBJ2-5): KAGVTQTPRYLIKTRGQQVTLSCSPISGHRSVSWYQQTPGQGLQFLFEYFSETQRNKGNFPGRFSGRQFSNSRSEMNVSTLELGDSALYLCASSWTTSGVVQETQYFGPGTRLLVL.

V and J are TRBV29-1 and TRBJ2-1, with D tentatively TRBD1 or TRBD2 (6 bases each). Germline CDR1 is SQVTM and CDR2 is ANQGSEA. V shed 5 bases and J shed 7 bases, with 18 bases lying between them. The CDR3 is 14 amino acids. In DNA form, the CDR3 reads TGCAGCGTTCGAGGGGGGAGGATGGGGAATGAGCAGTTCTTC. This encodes CSVRGGRMGNEQFF.

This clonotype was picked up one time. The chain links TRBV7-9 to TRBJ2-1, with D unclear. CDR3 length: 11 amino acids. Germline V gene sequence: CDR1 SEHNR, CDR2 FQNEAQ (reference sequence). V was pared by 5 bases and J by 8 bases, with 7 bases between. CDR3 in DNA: TGTGCCAGCAGCCCACGGTATGAGCAGTTCTTC. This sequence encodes CASSPRYEQFF.

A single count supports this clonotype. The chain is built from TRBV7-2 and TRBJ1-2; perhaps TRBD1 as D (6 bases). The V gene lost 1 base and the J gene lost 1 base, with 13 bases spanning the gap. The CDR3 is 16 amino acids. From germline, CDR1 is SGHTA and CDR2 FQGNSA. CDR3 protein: CASSLGGQNRNYGYTF. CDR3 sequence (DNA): TGTGCCAGCAGCTTAGGGGGGCAGAACCGTAACTATGGCTACACCTTC.

The CDR3 sequence: CASSLGGAYNSPLHF. As DNA, the CDR3 is TGTGCCAGCAGTTTAGGGGGGGCCTATAATTCACCCCTCCACTTT. The chain carries TRBV27 and TRBJ1-6, with D tentatively TRBD1 (5 bases). CDR1 MNHEY and CDR2 SMNVEV come from the germline V gene (reference sequence). The CDR3 covers 15 residues. The germline V and J ends were trimmed by 2 bases and 2 bases, with 7 bases remaining between them.

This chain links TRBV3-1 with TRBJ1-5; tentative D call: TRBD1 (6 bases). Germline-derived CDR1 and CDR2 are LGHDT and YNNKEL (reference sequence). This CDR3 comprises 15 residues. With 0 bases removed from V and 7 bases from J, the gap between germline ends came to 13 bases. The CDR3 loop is CASSQDWGGRQPQHF. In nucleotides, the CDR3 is TGTGCCAGCAGCCAAGATTGGGGGGGCAGGCAGCCCCAGCATTTT.

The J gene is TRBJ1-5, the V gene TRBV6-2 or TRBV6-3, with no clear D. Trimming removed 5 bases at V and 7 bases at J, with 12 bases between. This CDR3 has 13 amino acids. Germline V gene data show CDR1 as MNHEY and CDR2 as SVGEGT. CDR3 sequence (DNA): TGTGCCAGCAGTCCCATAGGAGGGCAGCCCCAGCATTTT. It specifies CASSPIGGQPQHF.

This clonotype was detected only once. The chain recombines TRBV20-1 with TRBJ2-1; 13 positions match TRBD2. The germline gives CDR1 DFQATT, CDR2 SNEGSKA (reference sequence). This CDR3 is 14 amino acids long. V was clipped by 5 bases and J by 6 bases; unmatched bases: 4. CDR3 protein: CSAPTSGRANEQFF. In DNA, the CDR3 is TGCAGTGCTCCTACTAGCGGGAGGGCCAATGAGCAGTTCTTC.

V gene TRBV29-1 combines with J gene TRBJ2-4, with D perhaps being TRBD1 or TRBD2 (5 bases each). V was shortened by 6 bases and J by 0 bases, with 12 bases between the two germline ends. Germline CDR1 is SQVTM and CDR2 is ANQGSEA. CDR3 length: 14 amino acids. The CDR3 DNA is TGCAGCGTCTGTGGGGACCTAGCCAAAAACATTCAGTACTTC. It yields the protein CSVCGDLAKNIQYF.

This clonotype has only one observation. CDR3 nucleotides: TGCAGTGCTCCTCCCCGAAGCGGGATAACCTACAATGAGCAGTTCTTC. Its protein product is CSAPPRSGITYNEQFF. The chain has TRBV20-1 and TRBJ2-1; 7 bases line up with TRBD2. The CDR3 sequence is 16 residues long. The V gene's germline CDR1 is DFQATT and CDR2 SNEGSKA (reference sequence). Unmatched junction bases numbered 12, after V lost 5 bases and J lost 2 bases.

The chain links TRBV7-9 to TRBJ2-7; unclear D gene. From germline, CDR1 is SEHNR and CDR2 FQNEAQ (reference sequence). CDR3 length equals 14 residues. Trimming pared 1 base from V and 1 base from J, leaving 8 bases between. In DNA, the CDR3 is TGTGCCAGCAGCTTAGGGGCAGCGTCCTACGAGCAGTACTTC. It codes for CASSLGAASYEQYF.

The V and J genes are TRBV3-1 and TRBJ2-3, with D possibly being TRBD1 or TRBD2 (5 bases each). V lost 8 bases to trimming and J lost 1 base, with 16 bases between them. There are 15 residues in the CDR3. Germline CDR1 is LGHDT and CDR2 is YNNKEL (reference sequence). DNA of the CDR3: TGTGCCAGCGGGATCACGGGGCACCGCACAGATACGCAGTATTTT. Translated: CASGITGHRTDTQYF.

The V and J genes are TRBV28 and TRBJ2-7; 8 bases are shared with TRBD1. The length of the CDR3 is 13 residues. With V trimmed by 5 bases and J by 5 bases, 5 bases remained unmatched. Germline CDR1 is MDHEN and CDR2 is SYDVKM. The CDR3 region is CASSIQGAHEQYV. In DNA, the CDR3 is TGTGCCAGCAGTATCCAGGGGGCTCACGAGCAGTACGTC.

The CDR3 here is CSARDSQDRYEQYF. CDR3 in DNA: TGCAGTGCTAGAGATTCCCAGGATCGATACGAGCAGTACTTC. The chain carries TRBV20-1 and TRBJ2-7, with D unclear. From germline, CDR1 is DFQATT and CDR2 SNEGSKA (reference sequence). The ends were cut back, 0 bases at V and 4 bases at J, with 13 bases in the middle. The CDR3 contains 14 residues.